This TCR beta chain was captured by sequencing in a study of graft-versus-host responses after intestinal transplantation. Study information: Multivisceral, liver-intestinal, or isolated intestinal transplants were given to recipients. The study gave all recipients anti-thymocyte globulin induction, then tacrolimus and steroids for approximately 3 years. General observations from the study: Circulating GvH clones peaking coincided with falling HvG clones soon after transplant. In recipient marrow, GvH clones were found, and some appeared first in ileum or blood.

Concerning this clone itself: As yet, its antigen is unknown.

Germline-derived CDR1 and CDR2 are MNHEY and SMNVEV (reference sequence). The CDR3 extends over 13 amino acids. Trimming cost V 1 base and J 8 bases; bases outside gene matches: 0. Produced via immunoSEQ multiplex PCR; TCRdb's table is partial and in-frame only. The table lists about 31,000 clones, roughly 83% of them singletons. The sequence was collected from a human donor who received an intestinal transplant. This specimen was unstimulated CD8+ T cells sorted from spleen or lymph node cells, taken before intestinal transplant. This chain joins TRBV27 and TRBJ1-1; 11 bases align to TRBD1. CDR3 amino acids: CASSLWDRGEAFF. In nucleotides, the CDR3 is TGTGCCAGCAGTTTATGGGACAGGGGGGAAGCTTTCTTT.